These T cell receptor beta chains were read from a single sample in a study of ipilimumab plus nivolumab after autologous stem cell transplantation. Sequencing was performed with immunoSEQ multiplex PCR; in TCRdb, only in-frame clones are kept and a portion is missing. In the table there are roughly 40,000 clones, 85% to 95% of which are singletons. The sequencing used PBMCs, collected in a trial of ipilimumab plus nivolumab as post-transplant consolidation. The receptor set was obtained from a male donor with multiple myeloma. CDR3s include the opening cysteine and the closing phenylalanine or tryptophan. Each record gives: CDR3 length, J gene, D gene, V gene, clone size, CDR3 protein, CDR3 DNA. A D gene is named only where the DNA matches it firmly. Clone size appears in some rows only: once, few, many, or a class for an expanded clone.

13 TRBJ2-7 - TRBV7-9 - CASSRTPEYEQYF TGTGCCAGCAGCCGGACCCCGGAGTACGAGCAGTACTTC
14 TRBJ1-2 TRBD1 TRBV5-4 - CASSSDRIYYGYTF TGTGCCAGCAGCTCGGACAGGATCTACTATGGCTACACCTTC
15 TRBJ1-5 TRBD1 TRBV10-3 - CAISRDREGSQPQHF TGTGCCATCAGCCGGGACAGGGAAGGGAGTCAGCCCCAGCATTTT
14 TRBJ1-2 - TRBV19 - CASSFPGLSDGYTF TGTGCCAGTAGTTTCCCAGGGTTGTCGGATGGCTACACCTTC
16 TRBJ2-3 TRBD2 TRBV10-1 - CASSDWTSGSTDTQYF TGCGCCAGCAGTGATTGGACTAGCGGGAGTACAGATACGCAGTATTTT
15 TRBJ2-2 TRBD1 TRBV28 - CASSSGTGGVGELFF TGTGCCAGCAGTTCCGGGACAGGGGGGGTCGGGGAGCTGTTTTTT
13 TRBJ2-7 - TRBV7-2 - CASSLDRVREQYF TGTGCCAGCAGCTTAGACAGGGTGCGCGAGCAGTACTTC
16 TRBJ2-3 TRBD1 TRBV9 - CASSFTGTGAPATQYF TGTGCCAGCAGCTTCACCGGGACAGGAGCACCAGCTACGCAGTATTTT
15 TRBJ2-7 TRBD1 TRBV10-1 - CASSERDRGRNEQYF TGCGCCAGCAGTGAGCGGGACAGGGGGCGGAACGAGCAGTACTTC
17 TRBJ2-1 - TRBV28 - CASSPQDGRGSYNEQFF TGTGCCAGCAGTCCCCAGGACGGGAGAGGATCCTACAATGAGCAGTTCTTC
15 TRBJ1-3 - TRBV18 - CASSPTGGGGNTIYF TGTGCCAGCTCACCAACGGGGGGCGGTGGAAACACCATATATTTT
20 TRBJ2-2 TRBD2 TRBV18 - CASSPRRTGLAGVGVGELFF TGTGCCAGCTCACCGAGACGGACAGGACTAGCGGGAGTCGGGGTCGGGGAGCTGTTTTTT
14 TRBJ2-7 - TRBV7-2 few CASSLVSGSDEQYF TGTGCCAGCAGCCTGGTGAGTGGCTCGGACGAGCAGTACTTC
14 TRBJ2-7 - TRBV7-6 - CASSRAEGSYEQYF TGTGCCAGCAGCCGCGCGGAGGGTTCCTACGAGCAGTACTTC
14 TRBJ1-1 - TRBV19 - CASSIDPGNTEAFF TGTGCCAGTAGTATAGATCCAGGGAACACTGAAGCTTTCTTT
15 TRBJ2-5 TRBD2 TRBV7-9 - CASSTLGLAGETQYF TGTGCCAGCAGCACCTTAGGACTAGCGGGAGAGACCCAGTACTTC
14 TRBJ2-7 TRBD2 TRBV2 once CASKLASGTYEQYF TGTGCCAGCAAACTCGCTAGCGGCACCTACGAGCAGTACTTC
14 TRBJ2-7 TRBD1 TRBV2 few CASSEGDRVHEQYF TGTGCCAGCAGTGAAGGGGACAGGGTCCACGAGCAGTACTTC
15 TRBJ1-4 TRBD1 TRBV6-6 - CASRMKQGAGEKLFF TGTGCCAGCAGGATGAAACAGGGGGCGGGTGAAAAACTGTTTTTT
13 TRBJ1-5 - TRBV28 - CASSLDFKGPQHF TGTGCCAGCAGCCTGGACTTTAAAGGGCCCCAGCATTTT
14 TRBJ2-7 - TRBV29-1 - CSVTAVGYSYEQYF TGCAGCGTGACTGCGGTAGGGTACTCCTACGAGCAGTACTTC
13 TRBJ2-3 TRBD1 TRBV25-1 - CASSDRGRDTQYF TGTGCCAGCAGCGACAGGGGAAGAGATACGCAGTATTTT
14 TRBJ2-7 TRBD1 TRBV6-5 - CASRTWDRGDEQYF TGTGCCAGCAGGACATGGGACAGGGGGGACGAGCAGTACTTC
13 TRBJ2-4 - TRBV7-9 - CASSLAAKNIQYF TGTGCCAGCAGCCTAGCGGCCAAAAACATTCAGTACTTC
17 TRBJ2-2 - TRBV7-2 - CASSLAVFGGRTGELFF TGTGCCAGCAGCTTAGCGGTGTTTGGGGGGCGAACCGGGGAGCTGTTTTTT
15 TRBJ1-5 - TRBV7-2 - CASSPLAGANQPQHF TGTGCCAGCAGCCCCTTGGCAGGGGCCAATCAGCCCCAGCATTTT
16 TRBJ2-3 TRBD2 TRBV7-3 - CASSLGLASGTDTQYF TGTGCCAGCAGCCTGGGACTAGCTTCTGGCACAGATACGCAGTATTTT
13 TRBJ2-5 TRBD2 TRBV18 - CASSPGLGETQYF TGTGCCAGCTCACCAGGACTAGGTGAGACCCAGTACTTC
17 TRBJ2-3 - TRBV13 - CASSPDLSGASTDTQYF TGTGCCAGCAGCCCAGATTTGAGCGGAGCTAGCACAGATACGCAGTATTTT
13 TRBJ2-1 - TRBV6-5 - CASRRDNYNEQFF TGTGCCAGCAGAAGGGACAACTACAATGAGCAGTTCTTC
14 TRBJ2-1 - TRBV7-2 once CASSLSSRYNEQFF TGTGCCAGCAGCTTATCGAGCCGGTACAATGAGCAGTTCTTC
14 TRBJ2-7 TRBD1 TRBV5-1 - CASSFGTGGREQYF TGCGCCAGCAGCTTCGGGACAGGGGGGCGCGAGCAGTACTTC
15 TRBJ2-1 TRBD2 TRBV7-6 - CASSHLAGEGNEQFF TGTGCCAGCAGCCATCTAGCGGGAGAGGGCAATGAGCAGTTCTTC
13 TRBJ2-6 - TRBV29-1 - CSVGPSGANVLTF TGCAGCGTTGGGCCCTCTGGGGCCAACGTCCTGACTTTC
15 TRBJ2-2 TRBD1 TRBV27 - CASSTDRGFGGELFF TGTGCCAGCAGTACGGACAGGGGGTTTGGCGGGGAGCTGTTTTTT
17 TRBJ2-7 - TRBV6-1 - CASSGGTAGGWPYEQYF TGTGCCAGCAGTGGGGGGACAGCGGGTGGGTGGCCCTACGAGCAGTACTTC
14 TRBJ2-1 - TRBV9 - CASSVATLLVEQFF TGTGCCAGCAGCGTAGCTACCCTGCTCGTTGAGCAGTTCTTC
15 TRBJ2-7 TRBD2 TRBV11-1 - CASSSDGRVAVEQYF TGTGCCAGCAGTTCGGACGGGAGGGTGGCCGTCGAGCAGTACTTC
14 TRBJ1-5 - TRBV5-1 - CASSLGYSNQPQHF TGCGCCAGCAGCTTGGGGTATAGCAATCAGCCCCAGCATTTT
19 TRBJ2-6 TRBD2 TRBV6-1 - CASSEARTSGLSGANVLTF TGTGCCAGCAGTGAAGCTCGGACTAGCGGACTCTCTGGGGCCAACGTCCTGACTTTC
15 TRBJ2-7 - TRBV7-9 - CASSFGTRMSYEQYF TGTGCCAGCAGCTTCGGGACCAGGATGTCCTACGAGCAGTACTTC
14 TRBJ2-5 TRBD1 TRBV7-6 - CASSLTGGRETQYF TGTGCCAGCAGCCTGACAGGGGGGCGGGAGACCCAGTACTTC
13 TRBJ2-3 - TRBV7-3 - CASSLTYADTQYF TGTGCCAGCAGCTTAACTTATGCAGATACGCAGTATTTT
15 TRBJ2-7 - TRBV7-2 once CASSLVRGPYYEQYF TGTGCCAGCAGCTTAGTACGGGGACCGTACTACGAGCAGTACTTC
15 TRBJ2-5 TRBD1 TRBV18 - CASSLDRGAQETQYF TGTGCCAGCTCCCTGGACAGGGGCGCTCAAGAGACCCAGTACTTC
16 TRBJ2-1 TRBD2 TRBV2 - CASRAGLAGGKNEQFF TGTGCCAGCAGAGCTGGCCTAGCGGGAGGGAAAAATGAGCAGTTCTTC
14 TRBJ2-1 - TRBV11-2 - CASSLEGLGGEQFF TGTGCCAGCAGCTTAGAGGGCTTAGGGGGTGAGCAGTTCTTC
12 TRBJ2-2 - TRBV28 - CASSLYTGELFF TGTGCCAGCAGTTTATACACCGGGGAGCTGTTTTTT
14 TRBJ2-2 - TRBV4-3 - CASSQGPYTGELFF TGCGCCAGCAGCCAAGGGCCATACACCGGGGAGCTGTTTTTT
18 TRBJ2-2 TRBD2 TRBV27 - CASRFGSLAGGRGGELFF TGTGCCAGCAGATTTGGGAGCCTAGCGGGAGGTAGGGGCGGGGAGCTGTTTTTT
16 TRBJ2-3 - TRBV4-1 - CASSHGGGGFTDTQYF TGCGCCAGCAGCCATGGAGGGGGGGGGTTCACAGATACGCAGTATTTT
14 TRBJ1-2 TRBD1 TRBV5-4 few CASSLPGTVYGYTF TGTGCCAGCAGCTTGCCCGGGACAGTCTATGGCTACACCTTC
13 TRBJ2-5 - TRBV5-4 - CASSLAVSETQYF TGTGCCAGCAGCTTGGCAGTATCAGAGACCCAGTACTTC
15 TRBJ2-7 - TRBV6-5 once CASSYSRDSSYEQYF TGTGCCAGCAGTTACTCGAGAGACAGCTCCTACGAGCAGTACTTC
17 TRBJ2-2 - TRBV19 once CASSINLGGGLGGELFF TGTGCCAGTAGTATAAATCTTGGGGGCGGTCTCGGCGGGGAGCTGTTTTTT
14 TRBJ2-2 - TRBV7-9 - CATLGASVLGELFF TGTGCCACCCTTGGGGCTAGTGTTCTCGGGGAGCTGTTTTTT
15 TRBJ2-7 TRBD2 TRBV6-5 - CASRAESGRNYEQYF TGTGCCAGCAGGGCGGAGAGCGGGAGGAATTACGAGCAGTACTTC